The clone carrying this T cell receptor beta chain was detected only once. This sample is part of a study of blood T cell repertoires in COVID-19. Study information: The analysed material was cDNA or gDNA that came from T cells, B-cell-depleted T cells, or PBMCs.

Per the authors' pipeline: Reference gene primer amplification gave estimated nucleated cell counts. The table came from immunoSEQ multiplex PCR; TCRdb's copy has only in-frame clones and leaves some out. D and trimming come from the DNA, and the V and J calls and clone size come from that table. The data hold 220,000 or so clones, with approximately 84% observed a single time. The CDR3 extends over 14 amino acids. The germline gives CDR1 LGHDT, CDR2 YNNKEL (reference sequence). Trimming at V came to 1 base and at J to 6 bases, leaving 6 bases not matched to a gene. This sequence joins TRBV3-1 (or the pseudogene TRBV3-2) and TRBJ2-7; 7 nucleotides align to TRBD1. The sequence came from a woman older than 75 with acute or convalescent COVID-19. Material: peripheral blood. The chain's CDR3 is CASSQVRQGFEQYF. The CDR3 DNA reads TGTGCCAGCAGCCAAGTAAGACAGGGATTCGAGCAGTACTTC.